The TCR beta chain described here comes from a study of T cells in Graves' hyperthyroidism and ophthalmopathy. V was clipped by 8 bases and J by 0 bases, with 13 bases between them. CDR3 length: 13 residues. CDR1 and CDR2 from the germline V gene are DFQATT and SNEGSKA (reference sequence). Amplified TCR beta CDR3 regions came from RNA transcripts. An initial round of RT-PCR targeting the TCR CDR3 relied on the HTBI primer set. Each CDR3 protein gets one entry after TCRdb re-called the multiplex PCR reads with MiXCR. Altogether fewer than 750,000 distinct CDR3 sequences are present, 14% to 15% being singletons, with the ten largest covering 3.5% to 4.5%. This clonotype occurred many times.

This clonotype was sampled from a woman aged 40 to 55 with Graves' ophthalmopathy. Sequences were obtained from blood. The genes are TRBV20-1 and TRBJ1-1; D is unresolved. The CDR3 spells CSSHRALNTEAFF. The CDR3 DNA reads TGCAGTTCTCACCGGGCGTTGAACACTGAAGCTTTCTTT.